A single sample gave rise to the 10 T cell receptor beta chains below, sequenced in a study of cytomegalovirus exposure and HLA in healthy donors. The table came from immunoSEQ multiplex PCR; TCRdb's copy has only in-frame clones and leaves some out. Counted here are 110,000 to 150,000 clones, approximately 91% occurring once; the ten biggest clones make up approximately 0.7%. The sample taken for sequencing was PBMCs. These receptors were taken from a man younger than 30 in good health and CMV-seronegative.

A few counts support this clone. This chain's CDR3 is CASSKTGQGIYNEQFF. In DNA, the CDR3 is TGTGCCAGCAGCAAAACGGGACAGGGGATCTACAATGAGCAGTTCTTC. The chain employs TRBV9 and TRBJ2-1; 10 bases fit TRBD1. The trim removed 4 bases at V and 3 bases at J, leaving 7 bases unmatched. The CDR3 spans 16 residues. Germline values: CDR1 SGDLS, CDR2 YYNGEE.

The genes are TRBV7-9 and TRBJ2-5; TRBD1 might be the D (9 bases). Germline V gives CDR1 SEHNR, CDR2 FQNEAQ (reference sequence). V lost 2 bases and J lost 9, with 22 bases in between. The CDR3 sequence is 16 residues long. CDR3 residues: CASSLQTGGLELSQYF. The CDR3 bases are TGTGCCAGCAGCTTACAGACAGGGGGACTAGAGCTGTCCCAGTACTTC.

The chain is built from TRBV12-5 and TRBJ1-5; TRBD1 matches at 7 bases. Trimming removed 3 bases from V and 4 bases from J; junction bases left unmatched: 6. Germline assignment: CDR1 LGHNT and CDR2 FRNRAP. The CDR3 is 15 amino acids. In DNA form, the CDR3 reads TGTGCTAGTGGTTTAGGGGACAGCACTAATCAGCCCCAGCATTTT. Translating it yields CASGLGDSTNQPQHF.

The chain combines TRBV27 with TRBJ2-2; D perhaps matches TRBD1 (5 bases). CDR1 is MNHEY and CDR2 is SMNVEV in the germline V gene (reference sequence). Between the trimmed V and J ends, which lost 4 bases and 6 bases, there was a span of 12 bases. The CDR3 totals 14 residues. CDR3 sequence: CASSWGRAAGELFF. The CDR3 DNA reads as TGTGCCAGCAGTTGGGGCCGGGCTGCCGGGGAGCTGTTTTTT.

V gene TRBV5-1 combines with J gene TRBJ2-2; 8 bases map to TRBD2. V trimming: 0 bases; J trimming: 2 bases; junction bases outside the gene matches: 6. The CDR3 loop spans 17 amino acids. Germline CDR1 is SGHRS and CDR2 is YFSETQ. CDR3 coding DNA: TGCGCCAGCAGCTTGGCCCCCGGGGGGGGTAACACCGGGGAGCTGTTTTTT. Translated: CASSLAPGGGNTGELFF.

This CDR3 reads CASSYSQTSQETQYF. Written as DNA, the CDR3 is TGTGCCAGCAGTTACTCCCAAACTAGCCAAGAGACCCAGTACTTC. This chain uses TRBV6-5 with TRBJ2-5; D possibly corresponds to TRBD2 (5 bases). Trimming shortened V by 0 bases and J by 1 base, and 9 bases separated the two germline ends. The CDR3 has 15 amino acids. Germline V lookup: CDR1 MNHEY, CDR2 SVGAGI.

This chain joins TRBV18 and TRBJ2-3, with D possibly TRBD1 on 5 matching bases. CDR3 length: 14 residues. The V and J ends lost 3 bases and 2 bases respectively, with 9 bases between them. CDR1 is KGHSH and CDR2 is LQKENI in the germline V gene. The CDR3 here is CASSPRRDTDTQYF. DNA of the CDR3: TGTGCCAGCTCACCTCGCAGGGACACAGATACGCAGTATTTT.

CDR3 DNA sequence: TGTGCCAGCAGCCGGACTGCATTCTACGAGCAGTACGTC. Amino acid sequence: CASSRTAFYEQYV. The chain carries TRBV14 and TRBJ2-7; D perhaps matches TRBD2 (5 bases). CDR3 length: 13 amino acids. V shed 4 bases and J shed 3 bases, with 10 bases lying between them. Per germline, CDR1 SGHDN and CDR2 FVKESK.

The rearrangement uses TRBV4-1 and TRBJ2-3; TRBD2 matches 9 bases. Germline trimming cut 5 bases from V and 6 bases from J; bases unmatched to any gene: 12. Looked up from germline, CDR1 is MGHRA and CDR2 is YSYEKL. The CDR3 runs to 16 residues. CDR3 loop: CASSSKIAGAIDTQYF. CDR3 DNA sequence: TGCGCCAGCAGCTCCAAGATAGCGGGAGCCATCGATACGCAGTATTTT.

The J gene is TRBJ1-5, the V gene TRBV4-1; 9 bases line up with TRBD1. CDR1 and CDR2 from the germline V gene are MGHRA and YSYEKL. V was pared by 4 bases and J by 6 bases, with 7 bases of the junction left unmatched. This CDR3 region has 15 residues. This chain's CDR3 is CASSPEGQGSQPQHF. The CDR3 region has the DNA TGCGCCAGCAGCCCGGAGGGACAGGGAAGTCAGCCCCAGCATTTT.